The 26 T cell receptor beta chains reported below all come from one sample, sequenced in a study of Ad26.COV2.S vaccination and SARS-CoV-2 variants (dated by TCRdb to the early 2020s). This sample's treatment or condition label indicates: 15 to 20 received Ad26.COV2.S at low or high dose, single or two shots; 5 received placebo; per-sample allocation not given. Repertoires of vaccine and placebo recipients were sequenced from samples taken on day 63 after the first injection. Preparation of the library involved the immunoSEQ multiplex PCR assay. TCRdb carries this immuneACCESS record with in-frame sequences only. Its versions omit some clonotypes, under half of them owing to an unresolved V gene in the studies checked, with the rest unexplained. For this sample there are a few hundred thousand clones; about 80% appear just once. Together, the top ten hold just under 7.5% of the sample. Sequences were derived from peripheral blood, sampled in a trial of Ad26.COV2.S vaccine versus placebo. These receptors all come from a person between 18 and 60 years old who received the Ad26.COV2.S COVID-19 vaccine or a placebo.

The chain carries TRBV7-2 and TRBJ2-5; 10 nucleotides line up with TRBD1. Germline-derived CDR1 and CDR2 are SGHTA and FQGNSA. The CDR3 sequence is 16 residues long. The V gene end was trimmed by 4 bases and the J gene end by 1 base; junction bases not matched to a gene: 6. This CDR3 reads CASSSPDRGFQETQYF. The CDR3 nucleotides are TGTGCCAGCAGCTCCCCGGACAGGGGGTTCCAAGAGACCCAGTACTTC.

The chain couples TRBV2 to TRBJ2-7, with D maybe TRBD2 (7 bases). The length of the CDR3 is 14 residues. Per germline, CDR1 SNHLY and CDR2 FYNNEI. The germline V and J ends were trimmed by 8 bases and 5 bases, with 19 bases remaining between them. For the CDR3, the DNA is TGTGCCAGCGAGGCGGATCGGGGGGCTAACGAGCAGTACTTC. Its translation: CASEADRGANEQYF.

The CDR3 coding sequence is TGTGCCAGCAGTTGGACAGGGCGCTACGAGCAGTACTTC. Translated: CASSWTGRYEQYF. The chain has TRBV6-2 or TRBV6-3 and TRBJ2-7, with 8 bases aligning to TRBD1. V trimming: 4 bases; J trimming: 3 bases; junction bases outside the gene matches: 2. CDR1 and CDR2 from the germline V gene are MNHEY and SVGEGT. This CDR3 has 13 residues.

The CDR3 DNA reads TGTGCCAGCAGCTTCAGGGAGTGGTACACCGGGGAGCTGTTTTTT. As protein: CASSFREWYTGELFF. The rearrangement joins TRBV5-6 to TRBJ2-2, with D possibly being TRBD1 or TRBD2 (5 bases each). The CDR3 contains 15 residues. Germline V CDR1 and CDR2: SGHDT, YYEEEE. Trimming cost V 2 bases and J 3 bases, with 11 bases left between them.

This chain uses TRBV11-3 with TRBJ2-1, with 11 bases fitting TRBD2. The CDR3 contains 16 residues. The V gene end was trimmed by 5 bases and the J gene end by 8 bases; junction bases not matched to a gene: 11. Germline V gives CDR1 SGHNT, CDR2 YENEEA. The CDR3 nucleotides are TGTGCCAGCAGCGTTAGCGGGGGGGCCTTTGGTGATGAGCAGTTCTTC. This sequence encodes CASSVSGGAFGDEQFF.

This sequence joins TRBV19 and TRBJ1-5; no firm D call. Trimming took off 5 bases at V and 0 bases at J, with 14 bases between the two ends. The CDR3 has 16 amino acids. CDR1 LNHDA and CDR2 SQIVND come from the germline V gene (reference sequence). The CDR3 protein is CASSLRREDSNQPQHF. The CDR3 DNA sequence: TGTGCCAGTAGTCTTAGGAGGGAAGATAGCAATCAGCCCCAGCATTTT.

The chain recombines TRBV24-1 with TRBJ2-3, with TRBD2 identical over 16 bases. CDR1 KGHDR and CDR2 SFDVKD come from the germline V gene. Trimming removed 4 bases from V and 4 bases from J; junction bases left unmatched: 4. The CDR3 is made up of 17 amino acids. CDR3: CATSDPGLAGGPDTQYF. CDR3 sequence (DNA): TGTGCCACCAGTGACCCGGGACTAGCGGGAGGGCCAGATACGCAGTATTTT.

The V and J genes are TRBV6-4 and TRBJ2-2; 7 bases are shared with TRBD1. The CDR3 length is 16 residues. The junction had 4 bases not matched to a gene; V was cut back by 3 bases and J by 0 bases. Germline CDR1 and CDR2: MRHNA and SNTAGT. In DNA, the CDR3 is TGTGCCAGCAGTGAACAGGGGCTCGCGAACACCGGGGAGCTGTTTTTT. Its protein is CASSEQGLANTGELFF.

The chain employs TRBV15 and TRBJ2-7; tentative D call: TRBD2 (5 bases). CDR3 length: 14 residues. V was clipped by 4 bases and J by 3 bases, with 13 bases between them. Germline-derived CDR1 and CDR2 are LNHNV and YYDKDF (reference sequence). The CDR3 bases are TGTGCCACCAGCATACGAAGTCGGGGCTACGAGCAGTACTTC. Its protein product is CATSIRSRGYEQYF.

The gene calls are TRBV7-9 and TRBJ2-5; D is ambiguous. Per the germline V gene, CDR1 is SEHNR and CDR2 is FQNEAQ (reference sequence). V lost 3 bases, J lost 0 bases, and 11 bases lay in between. The CDR3 runs to 15 residues. The CDR3 bases are TGTGCCAGCAGCTTTGACGGATTGTACCAAGAGACCCAGTACTTC. It translates to CASSFDGLYQETQYF.

This clone has a single count. V gene TRBV4-3 combines with J gene TRBJ1-1; a possible D gene is TRBD1 (5 bases). The CDR3 is 13 residues long. V lost 0 bases to trimming and J lost 10 bases, with 12 bases between them. In germline, CDR1 is LGHNA, CDR2 YSLEER. The CDR3 loop reads CASSQERGLGAFF. CDR3 nucleotide sequence: TGCGCCAGCAGCCAAGAAAGGGGATTGGGAGCTTTCTTT.

The chain employs TRBV28 and TRBJ1-4; 9 bases are a match to TRBD1. J gave up 6 bases and V 4 bases, and 3 bases lay outside the gene matches. Germline assignment: CDR1 MDHEN and CDR2 SYDVKM. The length of the CDR3 is 14 residues. CDR3 sequence reads: CASSSRTGDEKLFF. Written as DNA, the CDR3 is TGTGCCAGCAGTTCCCGGACAGGGGATGAAAAACTGTTTTTT.

This clone was seen only a few times. The chain has TRBV27 and TRBJ1-5; 8 bases match TRBD1. The length of the CDR3 is 14 residues. Per the germline V gene, CDR1 is MNHEY and CDR2 is SMNVEV (reference sequence). V shed 5 bases and J 6 bases; nucleotides not matched to a gene: 6. This chain's CDR3 is CASSTYRGGQPQHF. The DNA for the CDR3 is TGTGCCAGCAGTACTTACAGGGGGGGTCAGCCCCAGCATTTT.

This CDR3 reads CASSYYRVRGPHEQYF. The CDR3 region has the DNA TGTGCCAGCAGCTATTACAGGGTAAGGGGACCACACGAGCAGTACTTC. The chain joins TRBV5-5 to TRBJ2-7; possible D gene TRBD1, 6 bases. Looked up from germline, CDR1 is SGHKS and CDR2 is YYEKEE (reference sequence). The V end was cut by 3 bases, the J end by 5 bases, with 21 bases between. The CDR3 sequence is 16 residues long.

The V call is TRBV29-1, the J call TRBJ2-3; 8 positions match TRBD2. Germline CDR1 and CDR2: SQVTM and ANQGSEA. The CDR3 sequence is 14 residues long. V shed 3 bases and J 2 bases; nucleotides not matched to a gene: 4. The CDR3, as DNA: TGCAGCGTTGAGGCACTAGCGGACACAGATACGCAGTATTTT. As protein: CSVEALADTDTQYF.

This clone has at least ten counts. The V call is TRBV7-2, the J call TRBJ1-2; D is perhaps TRBD1 (5 bases). The V and J ends lost 5 bases and 8 bases respectively, with 21 bases between them. The germline V gene has CDR1 SGHTA and CDR2 FQGNSA. This CDR3 is built from 15 residues. The DNA of the CDR3 is TGTGCCAGCAGCGATATCGGGACGGCCATAGGGGGCTACACCTTC. Translated, it gives CASSDIGTAIGGYTF.

The rearrangement joins TRBV27 to TRBJ1-1; D is undetermined. The length of the CDR3 is 14 residues. V lost 5 bases, J lost 3 bases, and 13 bases lay in between. CDR1 and CDR2 (germline): MNHEY, SMNVEV (reference sequence). For the CDR3, the DNA is TGTGCCAGCAGTCGGCCGGGGTGGGACACTGAAGCTTTCTTT. Residues: CASSRPGWDTEAFF.

This chain links TRBV5-1 with TRBJ1-2; TRBD1 is a possible D gene (5 bases). The germline V gene has CDR1 SGHRS and CDR2 YFSETQ. CDR3 length: 11 residues. Trimming removed 4 bases from V and 8 bases from J, with 9 bases in between. CDR3 amino acids: CASSGGAGYTF. CDR3 sequence (DNA): TGCGCCAGCAGCGGAGGGGCAGGCTACACCTTC.

The J gene is TRBJ1-3, the V gene TRBV18, with TRBD1 as a possible D gene (6 bases). Germline V gene data show CDR1 as KGHSH and CDR2 as LQKENI. The CDR3 is 15 residues long. V lost 2 bases, J lost 4 bases, and 12 bases lay in between. The DNA of the CDR3 is TGTGCCAGCTCACCAGCGGCAGGGGCAGGAAACACCATATATTTT. Encoded protein: CASSPAAGAGNTIYF.

The chain combines TRBV27 with TRBJ2-7; D is tentatively TRBD1 or TRBD2 (5 bases each). V gave up 0 bases and J gave up 6 bases, with 9 bases separating them. The CDR3 consists of 13 residues. Germline CDR1 and CDR2: MNHEY and SMNVEV (reference sequence). The CDR3 nucleotides read TGTGCCAGCAGTTTATCGAGTGGGGGCGAGCAGTACTTC. This sequence encodes CASSLSSGGEQYF.

The chain links TRBV10-3 to TRBJ2-1; D might be TRBD1 (5 bases). Trimming cost V 10 bases and J 8 bases, with 21 bases left between them. This CDR3 has 14 amino acids. The V gene's germline CDR1 is ENHRY and CDR2 SYGVKD. The CDR3 region has the DNA TGTGCCACCGAGCAGGGTTCAGCCCACGATGAGCAGTTCTTC. This translates into CATEQGSAHDEQFF.

This rearrangement joins TRBV19 to TRBJ2-3; 10 nucleotides align to TRBD2. Germline values: CDR1 LNHDA, CDR2 SQIVND (reference sequence). CDR3 length: 15 residues. V was pared by 10 bases and J by 2 bases, with 9 bases of the junction left unmatched. The DNA of the CDR3 is TGTGCCACCCAGTGGACTAGCGGAGCCACAGATACGCAGTATTTT. Encoded protein: CATQWTSGATDTQYF.

The chain carries TRBV19 and TRBJ2-6; 8 bases map to TRBD1. J lost 0 bases, V lost 6 bases, and 10 bases had no gene match. Germline V gene data show CDR1 as LNHDA and CDR2 as SQIVND (reference sequence). The CDR3 contains 18 residues. In DNA form, the CDR3 reads TGTGCCAGTAGGCGTAGGGGACAGGACCCCTCTGGGGCCAACGTCCTGACTTTC. This codes for CASRRRGQDPSGANVLTF.

This clone was recorded a few times. The gene calls are TRBV9 and TRBJ2-7; 7 bases fit TRBD2. Germline CDR1 SGDLS, CDR2 YYNGEE. V shed 0 bases and J 7 bases; nucleotides not matched to a gene: 10. This CDR3 has 15 amino acids. CDR3 DNA sequence: TGTGCCAGCAGCGTAGGCATAGCGGGTCTAGGGGAGCAGTACTTC. Residues: CASSVGIAGLGEQYF.

On this clone: Other DNA sequences in the same sample also yield this CDR3. The rearrangement links TRBV5-4 to TRBJ2-3, with D unclear. In germline, CDR1 is SGHNT, CDR2 YYREEE (reference sequence). Trimming left V 3 bases short and J 3 bases short, with 2 bases between. CDR3 length equals 11 residues. Here the CDR3 reads CASSSTDTQYF. CDR3 nucleotide sequence: TGTGCCAGCAGCTCTACAGATACGCAGTATTTT. The whole variable domain, filled in from reference TRBV5-4 and TRBJ2-3, reads ETGVTQSPTHLIKTRGQQVTLRCSSQSGHNTVSWYQQALGQGPQFIFQYYREEENGRGNFPPRFSGLQFPNYSSELNVNALELDDSALYLCASSSTDTQYFGPGTRLTVL.

The J gene is TRBJ2-5, the V gene TRBV2, with D perhaps TRBD1 (8 bases). Trimming removed 8 bases from V and 4 bases from J, with 20 bases in between. Germline CDR1 and CDR2: SNHLY and FYNNEI. The CDR3 extends over 15 amino acids. Here the CDR3 DNA reads TGTGCCAGCGGAGACAGGGGAGGGTTGGGAGAGACCCAGTACTTC. Translation gives CASGDRGGLGETQYF.